What follows are 16 T cell receptor beta chains derived from one specimen sequenced in a study of shared clonotypes between healthy human individuals. Method: immunoSEQ multiplex PCR; TCRdb's copy keeps in-frame clones and lacks some. The table lists about half a million clones, approximately 71% of them singletons. The specimen sequenced was PBMCs. These receptors were collected from a woman aged 40 to 50 in good health. Some clones in this sample may be carry-over from other donors' samples.

The J gene is TRBJ2-5, the V gene TRBV7-9; D unresolved. The ends were cut back, 3 bases at V and 3 bases at J, with 8 bases in the middle. The CDR3 runs to 13 residues. The germline V gene encodes CDR1 SEHNR and CDR2 FQNEAQ (reference sequence). The CDR3, as DNA: TGTGCCAGCAGCTTTCTAGGAGAAGAGACCCAGTACTTC. It is translated as CASSFLGEETQYF. Full variable domain (rest looked up from reference TRBV7-9 and TRBJ2-5): DTGVSQNPRHKITKRGQNVTFRCDPISEHNRLYWYRQTLGQGPEFLTYFQNEAQLEKSRLLSDRFSAERPKGSFSTLEIQRTEQGDSAMYLCASSFLGEETQYFGPGTRLLVL.

This clone appeared a few times. The V gene is TRBV29-1, the J gene TRBJ2-1; TRBD2 matches 8 bases. The CDR3 is made up of 13 amino acids. V was clipped by 4 bases and J by 7 bases; unmatched bases: 6. Germline CDR1 reads SQVTM; CDR2 reads ANQGSEA. The CDR3 nucleotides are TGCAGCGTTGGTCTTACGGGGGGGAATGAGCAGTTCTTC. Its protein product is CSVGLTGGNEQFF.

This chain's CDR3 is CAWSGLGRQFF. The CDR3 DNA sequence: TGTGCCTGGAGTGGCTTGGGACGGCAGTTTTTT. J is TRBJ1-4 and V is TRBV30; tentative D call: TRBD1 (5 bases). The CDR3 runs to 11 residues. Germline V gene sequence: CDR1 GTSNPN, CDR2 SVGIG (reference sequence). V lost 1 base, J lost 16 bases, and 13 bases lay in between.

The gene calls are TRBV5-6 and TRBJ2-5, with a weak D call TRBD2 (6 bases). The CDR3 has 12 residues. Germline-derived CDR1 and CDR2 are SGHDT and YYEEEE. V shed 4 bases and J shed 9 bases, with 13 bases lying between them. The CDR3: CASSISSVPQYF. The CDR3 DNA is TGTGCCAGCAGCATTTCTAGCGTGCCCCAGTACTTC.

This clone appeared a few times. V gene TRBV28 combines with J gene TRBJ2-5; tentative D call: TRBD1 (5 bases). V lost 4 bases and J 0 bases, leaving 12 bases between the germline ends. The V gene's germline CDR1 is MDHEN and CDR2 SYDVKM. This CDR3 has 15 amino acids. The CDR3 is CASSSQTAYQETQYF. The CDR3 DNA reads TGTGCCAGCAGTTCCCAGACAGCGTACCAAGAGACCCAGTACTTC.

The rearrangement joins TRBV4-2 to TRBJ2-2, with TRBD2 matching over 8 bases. V shed 0 bases, J shed 4 bases, and the junction held 7 bases outside the gene matches. CDR3 length: 17 amino acids. Per germline, CDR1 LGHNA and CDR2 YNFKEQ. CDR3 bases: TGTGCCAGCAGCCAAGATCCAGCGGGAGCGACCACCGGGGAGCTGTTTTTT. Translating it yields CASSQDPAGATTGELFF.

The J gene is TRBJ2-1, the V gene TRBV5-1, with TRBD2 identical over 8 bases. The CDR3 spans 15 residues. The germline CDR1 and CDR2 sequences are SGHRS and YFSETQ. J lost 5 bases, V lost 0 bases, and 4 bases had no gene match. In DNA form, the CDR3 reads TGCGCCAGCAGCTTGGTTAGCGGGAACCACAATGAGCAGTTCTTC. Translating it yields CASSLVSGNHNEQFF.

V is TRBV7-9 and J is TRBJ2-1, with D possibly TRBD1 on 5 matching bases. Trimming removed 9 bases at V and 8 bases at J, with 14 bases between. The CDR3 loop spans 12 amino acids. Germline values: CDR1 SEHNR, CDR2 FQNEAQ (reference sequence). DNA for the CDR3: TGTGCCAGGCAAGGGGCGGAAGATGAGCAGTTCTTC. Translation gives CARQGAEDEQFF.

In its sample, this clone was seen once. The chain couples TRBV6-1 to TRBJ2-7; 9 positions agree with TRBD2. CDR1 and CDR2 from the germline V gene are MNHNS and SASEGT. The CDR3 has 14 residues. V was clipped by 5 bases and J by 0 bases; unmatched bases: 2. CDR3 loop: CASSPSGISYEQYF. The CDR3 bases are TGTGCCAGCAGTCCTAGCGGGATCTCCTACGAGCAGTACTTC.

On this clone itself: A far more abundant clone sits one base away, making this likely a read error. The rearrangement joins TRBV5-1 to TRBJ2-7; 7 nucleotides match TRBD1. Per germline, CDR1 SGHRS and CDR2 YFSETQ. This CDR3 is 15 amino acids long. Trimming removed 4 bases from V and 4 bases from J; junction bases left unmatched: 11. CDR3 in amino acids: CASSPISDRVYEQYF. The CDR3, as DNA: TGCGCCAGCAGCCCCATATCCGACAGGGTATACGAGCAGTACTTC. Complete variable domain (other parts from reference TRBV5-1 and TRBJ2-7): KAGVTQTPRYLIKTRGQQVTLSCSPISGHRSVSWYQQTPGQGLQFLFEYFSETQRNKGNFPGRFSGRQFSNSRSEMNVSTLELGDSALYLCASSPISDRVYEQYFGPGTRLTVT.

This chain links TRBV30 with TRBJ2-1; 7 bases are shared with TRBD1. The CDR3 extends over 15 amino acids. The J segment lost 4 bases and the V segment lost 3 bases, leaving 9 bases of the junction unmatched. The germline gives CDR1 GTSNPN, CDR2 SVGIG (reference sequence). CDR3 sequence: CAWSWDSGIYNEQFF. CDR3 bases: TGTGCCTGGAGCTGGGACAGTGGAATTTACAATGAGCAGTTCTTC.

The chain is built from TRBV28 and TRBJ2-5; weak D call: TRBD1 (6 bases). V lost 4 bases and J 3 bases, leaving 12 bases between the germline ends. The CDR3 is 14 amino acids. Germline lookup yields CDR1 MDHEN and CDR2 SYDVKM. The CDR3 nucleotides read TGTGCCAGCAGTTCCGGACAGAACGAAGAGACCCAGTACTTC. This gives the protein CASSSGQNEETQYF.

The J gene is TRBJ1-1, the V gene TRBV6-6, with 9 nucleotides matching TRBD1. CDR3 length equals 16 residues. The V gene's germline CDR1 is MNHNY and CDR2 SVGAGI (reference sequence). V trimming: 6 bases; J trimming: 1 base; junction bases outside the gene matches: 9. The CDR3 DNA sequence: TGTGCCAGCAGCCTAGGGACAGGGAGGGGGAACACTGAAGCTTTCTTT. This codes for CASSLGTGRGNTEAFF.

In its sample, this clone was seen a few times. This chain uses TRBV6-5 with TRBJ2-1; 7 bases line up with TRBD2. Losses at the gene ends were 5 bases for V and 7 bases for J; bases not matched to a gene: 8. The germline V gene has CDR1 MNHEY and CDR2 SVGAGI. The CDR3 sequence is 14 residues long. The CDR3 loop is CASSAWEGRNEQFF. The CDR3 DNA reads as TGTGCCAGCAGTGCCTGGGAGGGCCGAAATGAGCAGTTCTTC.

The chain has TRBV19 and TRBJ2-1; perhaps TRBD1 as D (5 bases). Trimming took off 5 bases at V and 7 bases at J, with 18 bases between the two ends. Germline CDR1 and CDR2: LNHDA and SQIVND (reference sequence). This CDR3 has 15 amino acids. The DNA of the CDR3 is TGTGCCAGTAGTGTCTCGGACAACCTGGGGAATGAGCAGTTCTTC. It specifies CASSVSDNLGNEQFF.

The chain combines TRBV19 with TRBJ2-1; TRBD1 aligns across 7 bases. Germline V lookup: CDR1 LNHDA, CDR2 SQIVND (reference sequence). This CDR3 has 15 amino acids. After removal of 3 bases from V and 3 bases from J, the junction contained 5 bases not matched to a gene. The CDR3 sequence is CASSIDRDVYNEQFF. The CDR3 nucleotides are TGTGCCAGTAGTATTGACAGGGATGTCTACAATGAGCAGTTCTTC.